This passage covers 4 T cell receptor beta chains from one sample sequenced in a study of T cells after yellow fever vaccination. TCRdb re-analysed the 5' RACE reads in MiXCR, keeping a single row per CDR3 protein. The sample lists about 340,000 distinct CDR3 sequences; approximately 12% were seen once. This material consisted of CD4+ T cells sorted from PBMCs, taken 15 days after the yellow fever booster vaccination. All receptors come from a man between 18 and 29 years old who received the YFV17D yellow fever vaccine.

This clonotype was recorded at least ten times. V gene TRBV25-1 combines with J gene TRBJ2-5, with 11 bases lining up with TRBD2. Germline CDR1 MGHDK, CDR2 SYGVNS. With V trimmed by 4 bases and J by 2 bases, 0 bases remained unmatched. This CDR3 has 14 amino acids. DNA of the CDR3: TGTGCCAGCAGTGGACTAGCGGGGCAAGAGACCCAGTACTTC. It specifies CASSGLAGQETQYF.

The chain combines TRBV20-1 with TRBJ1-6; a possible D gene is TRBD1 (5 bases). The CDR3 contains 14 residues. CDR1 and CDR2 (germline): DFQATT, SNEGSKA (reference sequence). V dropped 1 base and J dropped 8 bases, with 12 bases sitting between them. CDR3 sequence (DNA): TGCAGTGCTAGAGCAGGGACGGGCGATTCACCCCTCCACTTT. It encodes CSARAGTGDSPLHF.

This clonotype turned up a few times. The V gene is TRBV24-1, the J gene TRBJ2-2; 7 nucleotides align to TRBD1. Germline trimming cut 8 bases from V and 3 bases from J; bases unmatched to any gene: 5. CDR3 length: 14 amino acids. Germline CDR1 KGHDR, CDR2 SFDVKD. The CDR3 DNA follows: TGTGCCACCAAGGGGCAGGGGGACACCGGGGAGCTGTTTTTT. Translated: CATKGQGDTGELFF.

The chain couples TRBV6-5 to TRBJ1-1; D is undetermined. Per the germline V gene, CDR1 is MNHEY and CDR2 is SVGAGI. This CDR3 comprises 14 residues. With 5 bases removed from V and 3 bases from J, the gap between germline ends came to 13 bases. The CDR3 loop reads CASSDSDGDTEAFF. Here the CDR3 DNA reads TGTGCCAGCAGTGATTCGGACGGCGACACTGAAGCTTTCTTT.